This T cell receptor beta chain was profiled in a study of blood T cell repertoires in COVID-19. Background on the study: The analysed material was cDNA or gDNA that came from T cells, B-cell-depleted T cells, or PBMCs.

This table comes from immunoSEQ multiplex PCR, and its TCRdb copy is limited to in-frame clones, with some not included. Here the sample spans around 170,000 clones, about 74% being singletons. The CDR3 loop spans 14 amino acids. Germline V lookup: CDR1 GTSNPN, CDR2 SVGIG (reference sequence). Trimming cost V 5 bases and J 0 bases, with 8 bases left between them. J is TRBJ2-6 and V is TRBV30, with D possibly matching TRBD1 (5 bases). The sequence was collected from a woman at least 80 years old with acute or convalescent COVID-19. Sequencing used peripheral blood. The CDR3 here is CAWVQDSGANVLTF. The CDR3 DNA is TGTGCCTGGGTACAGGACTCTGGGGCCAACGTCCTGACTTTC.